This T cell receptor (beta chain) comes out of a study of blood T cell repertoires in COVID-19. At the level of the study: The analysed material was cDNA or gDNA that came from T cells, B-cell-depleted T cells, or PBMCs.

Original processing methods: Nucleated cell number was recorded as an estimate derived from reference gene primer amplification. Sequenced by immunoSEQ multiplex PCR; TCRdb stores in-frame clones only, minus some. V, J and clone size are those of that table, while D and trimming were read from the DNA. Here the sample spans about 74,000 clones, roughly 84% being singletons. The sample holds a few counts of this clone. V gave up 4 bases and J gave up 0 bases; unmatched junction bases: 2. CDR1 is MNHEY, CDR2 SVGEGT, per germline. The CDR3 extends over 15 amino acids. J is TRBJ2-3 and V is TRBV6-2 or TRBV6-3; the match to TRBD1 covers 9 bases. This TCR was sampled from a man aged 45-60 years with active COVID-19. Sequenced material: peripheral blood. The CDR3 region is CASSSGQGSTDTQYF. For the CDR3, the DNA is TGTGCCAGCAGTTCAGGACAGGGGAGCACAGATACGCAGTATTTT.